This T cell receptor (beta chain) appears in the sequencing data of a study of cytomegalovirus exposure and HLA in healthy donors. Study summary: Earlier work reported 95 million to 130 million unique TCR beta sequences from 180 million or so T cells.

The V gene's germline CDR1 is SGHTA and CDR2 FQGTGA. The CDR3 has 13 residues. V gave up 2 bases and J gave up 4 bases, with 9 bases separating them. General study results and limits: Prior analysis indicated that the majority of TCR beta V segments exhibited productivity approximately 90% or approximately 30% of the time.

PCR primers comprised 60 Vbeta and 13 Jbeta primers. Per the study methods: In a later analysis, 8.5 million to 14 million of 65 million to 80 million unique beta chains occurred in at least two donors. The table came from immunoSEQ multiplex PCR; TCRdb's copy has only in-frame clones and leaves some out. V, J and clone size are those of that table, while D and trimming were read from the DNA. The data contain some 100,000 clones, roughly 88% of them singletons. Worth noting for this clone: Its antigen remains unidentified.

The chain employs TRBV7-3 and TRBJ2-7; the D is unclear. This sequence originates from a woman between 18 and 29 years old in good health and CMV-seronegative. Input material: PBMCs. CDR3 sequence (DNA): TGTGCCAGCAGCTTATCACACCAATACGAGCAGTACTTC. Its protein product is CASSLSHQYEQYF.